The subject of this entry is one TCR beta chain. Its target is unknown. Treatment of the sample: some 20 received Ad26.COV2.S at low or high dose, single or two shots; several received placebo; per-sample allocation not given. Each sample was drawn 63 days after the first injection (of vaccine or placebo). Clones were sequenced by immunoSEQ multiplex PCR, and TCRdb holds only the in-frame ones, with some missing. The sample carries hundreds of thousands of clones, more than 80% recorded once. This record comes from a study of Ad26.COV2.S vaccination and SARS-CoV-2 variants. Study results and limitations: Substantial breadth was reportedly displayed by spike-specific CD8+ and CD4+ T cell responses after vaccination.

The CDR3 runs 13 residues. CDR1 and CDR2 (germline): MNHEY, SVGAGI. V lost 5 bases and J 10 bases, leaving 17 bases between the germline ends. This receptor was identified in a person between 18 and 60 years old who received the Ad26.COV2.S COVID-19 vaccine or a placebo. This chain joins TRBV6-5 and TRBJ2-5; no definite D call. The source was peripheral blood, collected in a trial of Ad26.COV2.S vaccine versus placebo. The CDR3 protein is CASSRTTQMGQYF. In nucleotides, the CDR3 is TGTGCCAGCAGTAGGACCACTCAAATGGGCCAGTACTTC.